This TCR beta chain was captured in a study of Graves' ophthalmopathy and Graves' hyperthyroidism. General study findings and limits: Stable hyperthyroidism and ophthalmopathy were told apart by a 13-signature model, which achieved just over 85% sensitivity and nearly 84% specificity.

This clonotype was seen many times. The target antigen is unknown. V was clipped by 5 bases and J by 6 bases; unmatched bases: 4. The CDR3 sequence is 13 residues long. In germline, CDR1 is SGHRS, CDR2 YFSETQ. Researchers took RNA transcripts and amplified TCR beta CDR3 regions from them. Scientists carried out first-round RT-PCR using HTBI primers and then a second-round multiplex PCR. TCRdb analysed the multiplex PCR reads with MiXCR anew, one entry per CDR3 protein. This table holds over a million distinct CDR3 sequences, 36% found once. Sequencing was carried out using peripheral blood or thyroid tissue (not recorded which). The chain has TRBV5-1 and TRBJ1-2; 10 nucleotides line up with TRBD1. This receptor was obtained from an adult man with Graves' hyperthyroidism. CDR3 protein: CASSWDRGDGYTF. In nucleotides, the CDR3 is TGCGCCAGCAGTTGGGACAGGGGAGATGGCTACACCTTC. Full variable domain (missing parts from reference TRBV5-1 and TRBJ1-2): KAGVTQTPRYLIKTRGQQVTLSCSPISGHRSVSWYQQTPGQGLQFLFEYFSETQRNKGNFPGRFSGRQFSNSRSEMNVSTLELGDSALYLCASSWDRGDGYTFGSGTRLTVV.